Listed below are T cell receptor beta chains from one sample, sequenced in a study of human T cells and chemical hapten exposure. A single record per CDR3 protein comes from TCRdb applying MiXCR to the RACE reads. The sample has about 34,000 distinct CDR3 sequences; about a tenth are singletons. The sequences come from whole blood, collected in connection with sensitization to the hapten diphenylcyclopropenone (DPC). These receptors originate from a man over 45 with alopecia areata. Some clones in this sample may be carry-over from other donors' samples. Each CDR3 is given with its conserved first and last residue. The size entry is marked missing in some rows and otherwise reads once, few, many or a size class.

len	abundance	v_gene	CDR3aa
16	NA	TRBV27	CASSSHLAGESGEQYF
17	many	TRBV11-2	CASSSRAGDDPTDTQYF
15	many	TRBV7-8	CASSPGGRGGNIQYF
13	NA	TRBV28	CASSTQVQETQYF
15	few	TRBV20-1	CSARMGRGSRNIQYF
16	many	TRBV6-7	CASSYPQRGRDGELFF
14	many	TRBV28	CASSLVQGMDTQYF
14	many	TRBV5-1	CASSLGQYTGELFF
14	NA	TRBV7-2	CASPAGENTGELFF
15	NA	TRBV18	CASSRLGTGADEQYF
14	many	TRBV2	CASLAGPSYNEQFF
16	many	TRBV5-1	CASSPVAGTNTGELFF
12	many	TRBV6-6	CASSPGDSPLHF
15	many	TRBV5-1	CASSSGQPGANVLTF
15	NA	TRBV7-2	CASTQSRTLAGEQYF
14	NA	TRBV28	CASSPSGSLDEQYF
14	few	TRBV10-3	CATTRLAYYNEQFF
12	NA	TRBV7-2	CASSLAAQPQHF
17	once	TRBV10-3	CAISGVGTGSSYNEQFF
13	few	TRBV11-1	CASSRYGLKEQFF
14	many	TRBV10-2	CASSPGGVRGEQYF
16	NA	TRBV7-3	CASSQQPRDLSDTQYF
11	many	TRBV29-1	CSVYSYNEQFF
21	many	TRBV7-3	CASSLIGYGASPRIYNSPLHF
13	many	TRBV16	CASSPDRVYEQYF
20	many	TRBV7-8	CASSPSFASGQGKGNTEAFF
15	many	TRBV4-3	CASSQDGTSGDTQYF
17	many	TRBV13	CASSLGRDRITENTIYF
14	many	TRBV12-3/TRBV12-4	CASSLGQDTDTQYF
15	many	TRBV6-2/TRBV6-3	CASSYREYSNQPQHF
15	many	TRBV10-3	CAISERMGPYTEAFF